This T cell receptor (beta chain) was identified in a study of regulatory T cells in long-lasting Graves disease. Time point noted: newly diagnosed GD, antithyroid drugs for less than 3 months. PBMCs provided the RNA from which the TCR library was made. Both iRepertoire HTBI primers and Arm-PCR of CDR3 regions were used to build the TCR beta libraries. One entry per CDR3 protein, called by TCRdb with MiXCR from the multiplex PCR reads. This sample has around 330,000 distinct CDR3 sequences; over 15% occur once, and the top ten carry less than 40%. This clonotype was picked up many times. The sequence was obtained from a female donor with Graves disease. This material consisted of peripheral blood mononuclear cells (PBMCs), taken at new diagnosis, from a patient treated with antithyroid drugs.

The chain's CDR3 is CASSRELSSYGELFF. CDR3 coding DNA: TGTGCCAGCAGCCGGGAGTTGTCATCATACGGGGAGCTGTTTTTT. The chain is built from TRBV12-3 or TRBV12-4 and TRBJ2-2; weak D call: TRBD2 (6 bases). This CDR3 is 15 amino acids long. Deletions cut 6 bases from V and 7 bases from J, with 18 bases between.